This TCR beta chain was retrieved from a study of type 1 and type 2 diabetes patients (dated by TCRdb to the mid-2010s). Regarding the research as a whole: Eight to ten type 1 diabetes patients, a few type 2 diabetes patients and roughly 6 nondiabetic controls were recruited in China to form the cohort. Throughout the study, CD4 or CD8 MicroBeads on MACS columns were used to positively select CD4+ and CD8+ T cells from PBMCs. A total of more than 15 million paired-end reads were generated across the whole study. The study profiled TCRbeta repertoires by high-throughput sequencing to compare type 1 diabetes, type 2 diabetes and nondiabetic individuals. Type 2 diabetes patients served as a disease comparison group for the type 1 diabetes patients. V gene usage was similar between roughly 18-cycle and 25-cycle amplification, suggesting similar primer efficiencies and random PCR bias. TCRbeta libraries were sequenced paired-end on Illumina HiSeq 2000 or MiSeq instruments.

From its cysteine to its phenylalanine, the CDR3 spans 16 amino acids. Only the CDR3 DNA is retained, 48 bases long and in frame from the first base. Trimming removed 1 base from V and 0 bases from J; the gene matches leave 5 bases unexplained. CDR1 SGHTA and CDR2 FQGNSA are derived from the germline V gene. These reads were obtained on an Illumina MiSeq. For TCRbeta CDR3 amplification, the template was genomic DNA taken from the sorted T cell subsets. The TCRbeta CDR3 region was amplified by multiplex PCR using 30 forward and 13 reverse primers. AMPure XP beads were used to purify the PCR products, after which a second roughly 25-cycle PCR added indices and adaptors. Libraries were gel-purified using the QIAquick Gel Extraction Kit before sequencing. As for the authors' bioinformatics: FLASH was used to merge the paired-end reads, and IgBLAST was used to align the reads to IMGT V, D and J germline references. Reads with less than 70% alignment identity to germline references were removed, leaving around 11,000,000 reads across the study. CDR3 boundaries, reading frame and productivity were assigned according to IMGT definitions. Clones at or above 1% of reads were defined as highly-expanded clones, and diversity was measured by normalized Shannon entropy. Group differences in Shannon entropy were tested with unpaired two-tailed t-tests. The public reads were quality trimmed at Q25 with fastp and then assembled into clones with MiXCR by TCRdb, keeping productive beta chains. Rows matching on CDR3 protein sequence are summarized as one entry with the most common DNA and genes. TCRdb, not the authors, supplied the V and J calls. The sample table holds 250,000 or so distinct CDR3 sequences, of which roughly 48% were seen once. The ten largest clones add up to roughly 13% of the sample.

This clonotype has just a few counts. It lacks a known antigen. Qualities for individual bases were not recorded, and no much larger clone is one base off. What the research found in general, with its limitations: High diversity was shown by type 2 diabetes repertoires, and the diversity was significantly greater than that of type 1 diabetes repertoires in both CD4+ and CD8+ T cells. Type 2 diabetes patients had few highly-expanded CD4+ clones (median one), and those clones made up a median around 4.2% of reads. Highly correlated V and J gene usage patterns were observed for type 2 diabetes and control samples, with an average of around 0.97 between samples. The study groups were not matched for age and gender, which could bias interpretation. Because only a limited number of T2D and control samples were sequenced, some T1D-only HECs might also be present in more T2D or control samples.

Every diabetic patient fulfilled standard classification criteria for type 1 or type 2 diabetes, and glucose and C-peptide were evaluated using WHO-recommended methods. Donors were excluded if they had other autoimmune diseases or infections within the previous four weeks. An approximately 10-milliliter sample of peripheral blood was drawn from every participant. LymphoPrep density separation was used to isolate PBMCs. The sample was peripheral blood mononuclear cells (PBMCs). This TCR was sampled from a man aged 18 to 29 with type 2 diabetes. This sequence uses TRBV7-2 and TRBJ2-7; TRBD1 matches 8 bases in the middle. The nucleotide sequence reads as follows: TGTGCCAGCAGCTTAGGTGGGACAGGTATCTCCTACGAGCAGTACTTC. Its protein product is CASSLGGTGISYEQYF. The full variable domain, with segments outside the CDR3 supplied by the reference TRBV7-2 and TRBJ2-7 proteins, appears as GAGVSQSPSNKVTEKGKDVELRCDPISGHTALYWYRQSLGQGLEFLIYFQGNSAPDKSGLPSDRFSAERTGGSVSTLTIQRTQQEDSAVYLCASSLGGTGISYEQYFGPGTRLTVT.